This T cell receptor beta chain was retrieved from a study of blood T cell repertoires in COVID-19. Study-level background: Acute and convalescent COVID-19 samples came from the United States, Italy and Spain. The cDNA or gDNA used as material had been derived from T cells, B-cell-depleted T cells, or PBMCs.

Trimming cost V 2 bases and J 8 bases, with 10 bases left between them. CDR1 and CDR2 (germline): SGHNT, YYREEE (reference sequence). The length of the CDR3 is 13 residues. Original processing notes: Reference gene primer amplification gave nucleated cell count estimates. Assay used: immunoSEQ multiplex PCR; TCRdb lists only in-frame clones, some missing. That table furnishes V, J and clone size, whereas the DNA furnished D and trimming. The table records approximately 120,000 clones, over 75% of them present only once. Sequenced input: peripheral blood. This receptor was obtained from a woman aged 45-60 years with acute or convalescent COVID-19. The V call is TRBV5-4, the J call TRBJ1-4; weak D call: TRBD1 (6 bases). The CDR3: CASSLGQGEKLFF. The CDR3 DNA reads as TGTGCCAGCAGCTTAGGGCAGGGGGAAAAACTGTTTTTT. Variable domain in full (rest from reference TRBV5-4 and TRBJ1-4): ETGVTQSPTHLIKTRGQQVTLRCSSQSGHNTVSWYQQALGQGPQFIFQYYREEENGRGNFPPRFSGLQFPNYSSELNVNALELDDSALYLCASSLGQGEKLFFGSGTQLSVL.